The 13 T cell receptor beta chains presented below share a single source sample, sequenced in a study of cytomegalovirus exposure and HLA in healthy donors. The PCR made use of 60 Vbeta and 13 Jbeta primers. The repertoire was sequenced with immunoSEQ multiplex PCR; TCRdb's copy has only in-frame clones and lacks some. This table holds under 150,000 clones, approximately 80% found once. The sample taken for sequencing was PBMCs. The source of these receptors is a male donor in good health and CMV-seronegative.

Notes on this clone: A read error may produce the germline difference seen at one junction end. This specimen includes other DNA sequences encoding the same CDR3. The V and J genes are TRBV15 and TRBJ1-2; TRBD1 is a possible D gene (5 bases). The V gene's germline CDR1 is LNHNV and CDR2 YYDKDF (reference sequence). The CDR3 contains 15 residues. Here the CDR3 DNA reads TGCGCCACCAGCAGAGATAAAGGGGCTAACTATGGCTACACCTTC. Its protein is CATSRDKGANYGYTF.

The rearrangement links TRBV6-5 to TRBJ2-1, with 10 positions matching TRBD2. The CDR3 has 15 residues. Germline V gene sequence: CDR1 MNHEY, CDR2 SVGAGI. V lost 4 bases to trimming and J lost 3 bases; unmatched junction nucleotides: 3. CDR3 region: CASSSASGGYNEQFF. CDR3 in DNA: TGTGCCAGCAGTTCCGCTAGCGGGGGCTACAATGAGCAGTTCTTC.

Only a few counts were recorded for this clone. The genes are TRBV6-6 and TRBJ1-2; perhaps TRBD1 as D (5 bases). The CDR3 runs 14 residues. Between the trimmed V and J ends, which lost 2 bases and 2 bases, there was a span of 9 bases. Germline V gene lookup returns CDR1 MNHNY and CDR2 SVGAGI (reference sequence). The CDR3 bases are TGTGCCAGCAGTTACAAGGGGTCGAACTATGGCTACACCTTC. It yields the protein CASSYKGSNYGYTF.

The genes are TRBV19 and TRBJ2-5, with 8 bases fitting TRBD2. The CDR3 loop spans 16 amino acids. Trimming took 4 bases from V and 3 from J; bases not matched to a gene: 10. CDR1 LNHDA and CDR2 SQIVND come from the germline V gene (reference sequence). The CDR3, as DNA: TGTGCCAGTAGTAGCCTCCGGGGGGGCGTAGAAGAGACCCAGTACTTC. It translates to CASSSLRGGVEETQYF.

This chain links TRBV6-1 with TRBJ2-7; TRBD1 aligns across 7 bases. The CDR3 runs to 12 residues. The V gene's germline CDR1 is MNHNS and CDR2 SASEGT. V dropped 3 bases and J dropped 10; count of bases not matched to a gene: 6. The CDR3, as DNA: TGTGCCAGCAGTGACGGGACAGCAAAACAGTACTTC. Its protein is CASSDGTAKQYF.

A word on this clone: Other DNA sequences in the sample encode the same CDR3. This chain's CDR3 is CASSSNTGELFF. The CDR3 nucleotides are TGTGCCAGCAGCTCAAACACCGGGGAGCTGTTTTTT. The rearrangement joins TRBV5-4 to TRBJ2-2; no firm D call. The CDR3 has 12 residues. V lost 3 bases and J lost 2, with 2 bases in between. CDR1 and CDR2 (germline): SGHNT, YYREEE (reference sequence). Filled out from reference TRBV5-4 and TRBJ2-2, the complete variable domain reads ETGVTQSPTHLIKTRGQQVTLRCSSQSGHNTVSWYQQALGQGPQFIFQYYREEENGRGNFPPRFSGLQFPNYSSELNVNALELDDSALYLCASSSNTGELFFGEGSRLTVL.

The chain recombines TRBV28 with TRBJ1-4; TRBD1 matches 9 bases. Per germline, CDR1 MDHEN and CDR2 SYDVKM. Trimming removed 5 bases from V and 8 bases from J; junction bases left unmatched: 9. The CDR3 is 15 residues long. The CDR3 region has the DNA TGTGCCAGCAGTCCGCCGGGACAGGGCAGGGAAAAACTGTTTTTT. It encodes CASSPPGQGREKLFF.

The chain is built from TRBV7-9 and TRBJ1-1, with D unclear. The CDR3 length is 12 residues. The V end was cut by 5 bases, the J end by 4 bases, with 8 bases between. The germline V gene encodes CDR1 SEHNR and CDR2 FQNEAQ (reference sequence). The CDR3 coding sequence is TGTGCCAGCAGCCAGGTAGGCACTGAAGCTTTCTTT. Translation gives CASSQVGTEAFF.

To note about this clone: This same CDR3 is encoded by further DNA sequences in the sample. The rearrangement joins TRBV15 to TRBJ1-4; D not resolved. The length of the CDR3 is 15 residues. V was trimmed by 0 bases and J by 7 bases, leaving 12 bases between them. Germline lookup yields CDR1 LNHNV and CDR2 YYDKDF (reference sequence). The DNA for the CDR3 is TGTGCCACCAGCAGAGATCGGCGGGGTGGTGAAAAACTGTTTTTT. This gives the protein CATSRDRRGGEKLFF.

The V call is TRBV18, the J call TRBJ2-1; TRBD1 aligns across 9 bases. Trimming took 5 bases from V and 6 from J; bases not matched to a gene: 8. Germline CDR1 and CDR2: KGHSH and LQKENI. The CDR3 is made up of 15 amino acids. Here the CDR3 DNA reads TGTGCCAGCTCAACGGCCGGGACAGGGATCAATGAGCAGTTCTTC. It is translated as CASSTAGTGINEQFF.

This clone appeared a single time. The rearrangement links TRBV2 to TRBJ2-7; no clear D. Per the germline V gene, CDR1 is SNHLY and CDR2 is FYNNEI. This CDR3 is 12 amino acids long. Between the trimmed V and J ends, which lost 8 bases and 6 bases, there was a span of 14 bases. In DNA, the CDR3 is TGTGCCAGCGGCGCAAGAGCAGGCGAGCAGTACTTC. As protein: CASGARAGEQYF.

V is TRBV10-3 and J is TRBJ1-3, with 7 nucleotides matching TRBD1. This CDR3 comprises 14 residues. The V gene's germline CDR1 is ENHRY and CDR2 SYGVKD. V shed 6 bases, J shed 4 bases, and the junction held 6 bases outside the gene matches. The CDR3: CAISQPGQGNTIYF. The CDR3, as DNA: TGTGCCATCAGCCAGCCGGGACAGGGAAACACCATATATTTT.

V usage is TRBV27 and J usage is TRBJ2-1; a possible D gene is TRBD2 (5 bases). This CDR3 has 14 residues. CDR1 is MNHEY, CDR2 SMNVEV, per germline (reference sequence). The V and J ends lost 10 bases and 0 bases respectively, with 13 bases between them. CDR3 sequence (DNA): TGTGCCACCACCTCGGGGAGCTCCTACAATGAGCAGTTCTTC. The encoded protein is CATTSGSSYNEQFF.